Below, 28 T cell receptor beta chains from the same sample are listed, as sequenced in a study of cytomegalovirus exposure and HLA in healthy donors. TCRdb's table, derived via immunoSEQ multiplex PCR, lists solely in-frame clones and lacks some. Of 80,000 to 95,000 clones in the sample, 93% are singletons; the top ten hold about 1%. What was sequenced was PBMCs. The receptors come from a woman aged 25 to 39 in good health and CMV-seropositive.

The chain has TRBV9 and TRBJ1-1, with no clear D. The germline V gene has CDR1 SGDLS and CDR2 YYNGEE. The ends were cut back, 0 bases at V and 4 bases at J, with 13 bases in the middle. The CDR3 runs 15 residues. The CDR3 nucleotides read TGTGCCAGCAGCGTAGGTAGCGACCTGAGCACTGAAGCTTTCTTT. Its translation is CASSVGSDLSTEAFF.

This clone was seen just once. This chain links TRBV5-1 with TRBJ1-1, with D perhaps matching TRBD1 (6 bases). V was shortened by 6 bases and J by 0 bases, with 12 bases between the two germline ends. The CDR3 runs to 14 residues. CDR1 is SGHRS and CDR2 is YFSETQ in the germline V gene. The CDR3 sequence is CASTTDSLNTEAFF. In DNA, the CDR3 is TGCGCCAGCACGACGGACAGTCTGAACACTGAAGCTTTCTTT.

V is TRBV6-5 and J is TRBJ1-2; D not resolved. The CDR3 extends over 13 amino acids. The germline V and J ends were trimmed by 6 bases and 2 bases, with 10 bases remaining between them. Germline-derived CDR1 and CDR2 are MNHEY and SVGAGI. CDR3 bases: TGTGCCAGCAGACTCGGGAAAAACTATGGCTACACCTTC. It specifies CASRLGKNYGYTF.

This clone was observed a single time. This chain joins TRBV7-2 and TRBJ1-4, with 10 bases lining up with TRBD1. Germline V gives CDR1 SGHTA, CDR2 FQGNSA. The V and J ends lost 1 base and 3 bases, in that order; junction bases with no gene match: 5. The CDR3 totals 17 residues. The chain's CDR3 is CASSLVGQGNANEKLFF. As DNA, the CDR3 is TGTGCCAGCAGCTTAGTGGGACAGGGGAATGCTAATGAAAAACTGTTTTTT.

The genes are TRBV29-1 and TRBJ2-2, with TRBD1 matching over 9 bases. Germline V lookup: CDR1 SQVTM, CDR2 ANQGSEA. V lost 0 bases to trimming and J lost 5 bases; unmatched junction nucleotides: 7. CDR3 size: 16 residues. The CDR3 region is CSVEDAAGTGTGELFF. In DNA form, the CDR3 reads TGCAGCGTTGAAGATGCGGCCGGGACAGGGACCGGGGAGCTGTTTTTT.

The chain joins TRBV6-4 to TRBJ1-3; no definite D call. Germline CDR1 and CDR2: MRHNA and SNTAGT. Trimming took off 11 bases at V and 6 bases at J, with 14 bases between the two ends. The CDR3 extends over 12 amino acids. The DNA for the CDR3 is TGTGCCGGAGCGAGACCCTTAAACACCATATATTTT. This translates into CAGARPLNTIYF.

V gene TRBV9 combines with J gene TRBJ2-2; 12 nucleotides line up with TRBD2. Per the germline V gene, CDR1 is SGDLS and CDR2 is YYNGEE. The length of the CDR3 is 17 residues. Trimming took 5 bases from V and 7 from J; bases not matched to a gene: 12. The CDR3 DNA reads as TGTGCCAGCAGTGGTTTTTCCGGACTAGCGGGACACGGGGAGCTGTTTTTT. It translates to CASSGFSGLAGHGELFF.

The chain carries TRBV7-9 and TRBJ2-2; TRBD1 is a possible D gene (5 bases). The V gene's germline CDR1 is SEHNR and CDR2 FQNEAQ (reference sequence). CDR3 length: 16 residues. Trimming pared 3 bases from V and 5 bases from J, leaving 16 bases between. For the CDR3, the DNA is TGTGCCAGCAGCTTGCCCCAGGGATGGGAAACCGGGGAGCTGTTTTTT. The encoded protein is CASSLPQGWETGELFF.

The chain couples TRBV18 to TRBJ1-1; TRBD1 matches 8 bases. CDR3 length: 14 amino acids. The V segment lost 6 bases and the J segment 6 bases; nucleotides outside the gene matches: 9. Germline CDR1 reads KGHSH; CDR2 reads LQKENI. CDR3 in amino acids: CASSPRGQDPEAFF. CDR3 in DNA: TGTGCCAGCTCGCCAAGGGGACAGGACCCTGAAGCTTTCTTT.

Only one count was recorded for this clone. The V call is TRBV19, the J call TRBJ2-3; TRBD1 matches at 9 bases. V shed 4 bases and J 8 bases; nucleotides not matched to a gene: 4. The CDR3 has 13 amino acids. Germline CDR1 LNHDA, CDR2 SQIVND (reference sequence). The CDR3 nucleotides are TGTGCCAGTAGTAGGGACAGGGTTACTACGCAGTATTTT. This sequence encodes CASSRDRVTTQYF.

The chain joins TRBV30 to TRBJ2-5, with TRBD1 identical over 7 bases. CDR1 is GTSNPN, CDR2 SVGIG, per germline (reference sequence). The ends lost 1 base at V and 0 bases at J; junction bases unmatched: 2. The CDR3 runs 14 residues. CDR3 DNA sequence: TGTGCCTGGAGTGCGGGACAGAACCAAGAGACCCAGTACTTC. Amino acids: CAWSAGQNQETQYF.

The chain uses TRBV7-2 and TRBJ2-3; TRBD2 matches 9 bases. V was pared by 8 bases and J by 5 bases, with 8 bases of the junction left unmatched. The germline CDR1 and CDR2 sequences are SGHTA and FQGNSA. This CDR3 is 14 amino acids long. The CDR3 loop reads CASSLAGFLDTQYF. DNA of the CDR3: TGTGCCAGCTCGCTAGCGGGATTTTTAGATACGCAGTATTTT.

This clone was observed a single time. The genes are TRBV5-6 and TRBJ2-1; 9 nucleotides agree with TRBD2. Germline trimming cut 6 bases from V and 6 bases from J; bases unmatched to any gene: 4. The CDR3 is made up of 13 amino acids. Germline V gene data show CDR1 as SGHDT and CDR2 as YYEEEE. The CDR3 DNA reads TGTGCCAGCATTGCGGGAGGGGGCAATGAGCAGTTCTTC. As protein: CASIAGGGNEQFF.

V gene TRBV27 combines with J gene TRBJ2-2, with D maybe TRBD1 (5 bases). Trimming left V 4 bases short and J 7 bases short, with 10 bases between. This CDR3 has 13 residues. Germline V gives CDR1 MNHEY, CDR2 SMNVEV (reference sequence). In DNA form, the CDR3 reads TGTGCCAGCAGTTCCAATCAGGGCGGGGAGCTGTTTTTT. It is translated as CASSSNQGGELFF.

This clone appeared a single time. The chain recombines TRBV4-1 with TRBJ1-2; TRBD1 might be the D (6 bases). The germline CDR1 and CDR2 sequences are MGHRA and YSYEKL. There are 16 residues in the CDR3. V was clipped by 0 bases and J by 2 bases, with 13 bases between them. This CDR3 reads CASSQDPQGTNYGYTF. As DNA, the CDR3 is TGCGCCAGCAGCCAAGATCCGCAGGGGACCAACTATGGCTACACCTTC.

This chain joins TRBV11-2 and TRBJ2-1; D is uncertain. Germline CDR1 and CDR2: SGHAT and FQNNGV. CDR3 length equals 13 residues. Deletions cut 1 base from V and 5 bases from J, with 6 bases between. CDR3 sequence reads: CASSLASHNEQFF. CDR3 nucleotide sequence: TGTGCCAGCAGCTTAGCTTCTCACAATGAGCAGTTCTTC.

V usage is TRBV7-6 and J usage is TRBJ2-5, with 9 bases aligning to TRBD2. The germline gives CDR1 SGHVS, CDR2 FNYEAQ. J lost 6 bases, V lost 0 bases, and 5 bases had no gene match. The length of the CDR3 is 15 residues. Here the CDR3 DNA reads TGTGCCAGCAGCTTAGCGTCTAGCGGGACCCAGACCCAGTACTTC. Translated: CASSLASSGTQTQYF. Full variable domain (remainder filled in from reference TRBV7-6 and TRBJ2-5): GAGVSQSPRYKVTKRGQDVALRCDPISGHVSLYWYRQALGQGPEFLTYFNYEAQQDKSGLPNDRFSAERPEGSISTLTIQRTEQRDSAMYRCASSLASSGTQTQYFGPGTRLLVL.

The gene calls are TRBV28 and TRBJ2-1; tentatively, D is TRBD1 (6 bases). The germline CDR1 and CDR2 sequences are MDHEN and SYDVKM. This CDR3 has 15 residues. V lost 7 bases and J lost 4, with 17 bases in between. CDR3 DNA: TGTGCCAGCACAACAGGGCCCTCTCCTTACAATGAGCAGTTCTTC. Its protein product is CASTTGPSPYNEQFF.

The J gene is TRBJ2-7, the V gene TRBV5-1; 12 nucleotides line up with TRBD2. CDR1 is SGHRS and CDR2 is YFSETQ in the germline V gene. The V segment lost 0 bases and the J segment 3 bases; nucleotides outside the gene matches: 7. The CDR3 runs 17 residues. The CDR3 DNA follows: TGCGCCAGCAGCTTGGTTCTAGCGGGAGGGCCAAGCTACGAGCAGTACTTC. Its translation: CASSLVLAGGPSYEQYF. Based on the CDR3 plus reference TRBV5-1 and TRBJ2-7, the full variable domain is KAGVTQTPRYLIKTRGQQVTLSCSPISGHRSVSWYQQTPGQGLQFLFEYFSETQRNKGNFPGRFSGRQFSNSRSEMNVSTLELGDSALYLCASSLVLAGGPSYEQYFGPGTRLTVT.

The chain couples TRBV19 to TRBJ2-5; weak D call: TRBD1 (7 bases). The germline CDR1 and CDR2 sequences are LNHDA and SQIVND (reference sequence). This CDR3 is built from 15 residues. V gave up 4 bases and J gave up 5 bases, with 17 bases separating them. CDR3 region: CASSTTGGQTETQYF. CDR3 DNA sequence: TGTGCCAGTAGTACCACCGGGGGACAGACGGAGACCCAGTACTTC.

The rearrangement links TRBV6-6 to TRBJ1-4; 7 bases are shared with TRBD1. CDR1 MNHNY and CDR2 SVGAGI come from the germline V gene (reference sequence). J gave up 4 bases and V 2 bases, and 4 bases lay outside the gene matches. The CDR3 runs 15 residues. CDR3 in amino acids: CASSYPRGNNEKLFF. The DNA for the CDR3 is TGTGCCAGCAGTTACCCCAGGGGGAATAATGAAAAACTGTTTTTT.

This chain uses TRBV27 with TRBJ1-2, with TRBD1 identical over 7 bases. The CDR3 has 14 residues. The germline V gene has CDR1 MNHEY and CDR2 SMNVEV (reference sequence). V trimming: 8 bases; J trimming: 4 bases; junction bases outside the gene matches: 10. The CDR3 sequence: CASSKEGGLYGYTF. The CDR3 region has the DNA TGTGCCAGCTCTAAGGAAGGGGGCCTCTATGGCTACACCTTC.

The chain employs TRBV7-9 and TRBJ1-2; D might be TRBD1 (6 bases). This CDR3 is 11 amino acids long. Germline V gene sequence: CDR1 SEHNR, CDR2 FQNEAQ (reference sequence). V gave up 5 bases and J gave up 7 bases, with 8 bases separating them. Here the CDR3 DNA reads TGTGCCAGCAGCGACAGGTTTGGCTACACCTTC. It translates to CASSDRFGYTF.

The chain couples TRBV28 to TRBJ2-7; TRBD2 aligns across 8 bases. Losses at the gene ends were 9 bases for V and 3 bases for J; bases not matched to a gene: 13. This CDR3 contains 15 residues. The V gene's germline CDR1 is MDHEN and CDR2 SYDVKM. CDR3 region: CASRGLSGKIYEQYF. The CDR3, as DNA: TGTGCCAGTCGGGGGCTTAGCGGGAAAATCTACGAGCAGTACTTC.

CDR3 DNA: TGTGCCAGCAGCGTAGCTACAGGGGCAGGGGAGCTGTTTTTT. Its translation is CASSVATGAGELFF. This chain joins TRBV9 and TRBJ2-2; TRBD1 matches 7 bases. V was clipped by 0 bases and J by 8 bases; unmatched bases: 4. From germline, CDR1 is SGDLS and CDR2 YYNGEE. CDR3 length: 14 amino acids.

This chain uses TRBV5-1 with TRBJ2-7; D is undetermined. The V end was cut by 5 bases, the J end by 1 base, with 13 bases between. Per germline, CDR1 SGHRS and CDR2 YFSETQ. The CDR3 spans 14 residues. The CDR3 region is CASRANTGSYEQYF. The CDR3 DNA sequence: TGCGCCAGCAGGGCCAACACCGGGTCCTACGAGCAGTACTTC.

The J gene is TRBJ2-2, the V gene TRBV28; TRBD1 agrees at 7 bases. Germline CDR1 MDHEN, CDR2 SYDVKM. The CDR3 extends over 16 amino acids. V was pared by 7 bases and J by 6 bases, with 14 bases of the junction left unmatched. The DNA for the CDR3 is TGTGCCAGCAACCCTTTTTGGGGACAGCAAGCCGGGGAGCTGTTTTTT. Its translation: CASNPFWGQQAGELFF.

This chain connects TRBV5-1 to TRBJ1-1, with D perhaps matching TRBD1 (5 bases). V was trimmed by 2 bases and J by 3 bases, leaving 8 bases between them. This CDR3 region has 13 residues. Per the germline V gene, CDR1 is SGHRS and CDR2 is YFSETQ. The CDR3 DNA follows: TGCGCCAGCAGCTTCAAGACAGACACTGAAGCTTTCTTT. Amino acid sequence: CASSFKTDTEAFF.